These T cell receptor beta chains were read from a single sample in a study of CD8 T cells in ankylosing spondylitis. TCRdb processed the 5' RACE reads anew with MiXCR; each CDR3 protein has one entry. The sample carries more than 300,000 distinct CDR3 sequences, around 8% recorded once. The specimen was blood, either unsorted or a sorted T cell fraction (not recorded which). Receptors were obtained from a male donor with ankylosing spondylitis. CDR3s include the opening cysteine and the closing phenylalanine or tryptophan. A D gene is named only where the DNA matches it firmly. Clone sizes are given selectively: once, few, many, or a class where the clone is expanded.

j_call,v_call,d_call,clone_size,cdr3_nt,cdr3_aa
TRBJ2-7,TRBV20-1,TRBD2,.,TGCAGTGCCTGGACTAGCGGGAGAAACTACGAGCAGTACTTC,CSAWTSGRNYEQYF
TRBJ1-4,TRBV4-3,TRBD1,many,TGCGCCAGCAGCCAAGATATAGGGGGCTCCTCTGGAAAACTGTTTTTT,CASSQDIGGSSGKLFF
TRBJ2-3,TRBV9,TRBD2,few,TGTGCCAGCAGCGGACTAGCTTCAGATACGCAGTATTTT,CASSGLASDTQYF
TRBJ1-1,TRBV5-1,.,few,TGCGCCAGCAGCCGAGGTTCTAGAAAGGCTGAAGCTTTCTTT,CASSRGSRKAEAFF
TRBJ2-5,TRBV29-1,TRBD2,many,TGCAGCGTTGACGCTAGCGGGAGAGGGACCCAGTACTTC,CSVDASGRGTQYF
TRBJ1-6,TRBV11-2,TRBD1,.,TGTGCCAGCAGCCCGACAGGGGTCAATTCACCCCTCCACTTT,CASSPTGVNSPLHF
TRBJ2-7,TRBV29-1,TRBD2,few,TGCAGCGTTGTTAGCGGGAGGGCCGTTCGCGAGCAGTACTTC,CSVVSGRAVREQYF
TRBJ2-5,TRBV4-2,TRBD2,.,TGTGCCAGCAGCCCTGTCTTAGGACTAGCGAAAGAGACCCAGTACTTC,CASSPVLGLAKETQYF
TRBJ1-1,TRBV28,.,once,TGTGCCAGCAGGAAGTCAGGGGTGGTGGAAGGAGTAGCTGAAGCTTTCTTT,CASRKSGVVEGVAEAFF
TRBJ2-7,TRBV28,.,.,TGTGCCAGCAGTCCCTCCGGGACATTGGACGAGCAGTACTTC,CASSPSGTLDEQYF
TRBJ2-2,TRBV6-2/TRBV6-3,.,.,TGTGCCAGCAGCCCGAGGACTATTTCCGGGGAGCTGTTTTTT,CASSPRTISGELFF
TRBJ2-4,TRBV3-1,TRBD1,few,TGTGCCAGCAGCCTAGGACAGGTTACTCAGTACTTC,CASSLGQVTQYF
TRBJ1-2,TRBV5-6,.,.,TGTGCCAGCAGCTACGACAAGCTCAACTATGGCTACACCTTC,CASSYDKLNYGYTF
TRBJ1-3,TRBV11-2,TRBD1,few,TGTGCCAGCAGCCGCGACTCGACAGGGGGCTGGGCTGGAAACACCATATATTTT,CASSRDSTGGWAGNTIYF
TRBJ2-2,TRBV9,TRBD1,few,TGTGCCAGCAGCGTAAGGACAGGGGGCGATGACACCGGGGAGCTGTTTTTT,CASSVRTGGDDTGELFF
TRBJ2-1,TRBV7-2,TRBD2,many,TGTGCCAGCAGCTACCGGGGACTAGCGGGCAATGAGCAGTTCTTC,CASSYRGLAGNEQFF
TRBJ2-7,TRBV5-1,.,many,TGCGCCAGCAGCTTGGAGGGGGTGAGCTCCTACGAGCAGTACTTC,CASSLEGVSSYEQYF
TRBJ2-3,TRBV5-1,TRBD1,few,TGCGCCAGCAGCTTGTCGGGACAGGGTCCAGATACGCAGTATTTT,CASSLSGQGPDTQYF
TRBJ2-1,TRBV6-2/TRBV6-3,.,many,TGTGCCAGCAGTTACTCCAGCCGGGACAAATACAATGAGCAGTTCTTC,CASSYSSRDKYNEQFF
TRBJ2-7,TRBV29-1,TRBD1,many,TGCAGCGTTGGGACAGGGTTTGCGCTCTACGAGCAGTACTTC,CSVGTGFALYEQYF
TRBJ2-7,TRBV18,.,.,TGTGCCAGCTCACCAGCTGGCGTCGACTACGAGCAGTACTTC,CASSPAGVDYEQYF
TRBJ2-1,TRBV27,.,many,TGTGCCAGCAGTGTGGGGGGATTTGAGTTCTTC,CASSVGGFEFF
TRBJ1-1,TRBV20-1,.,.,TGCAGTGCTCGCGAGGGGACCAACACTGAAGCTTTCTTT,CSAREGTNTEAFF
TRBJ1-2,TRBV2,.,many,TGTGCCAGCATTAGGGAACCTGGGGGCTACACCTTC,CASIREPGGYTF
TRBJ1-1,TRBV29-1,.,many,TGCAGCGTTGAACAGGGGAAGGGGGGAGCTTTCTTT,CSVEQGKGGAFF
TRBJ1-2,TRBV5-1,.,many,TGCGCCAGCAGCTTGGGGCTGGGCAACAACTATGGCTACACCTTC,CASSLGLGNNYGYTF
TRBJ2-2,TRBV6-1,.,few,TGTGCCAGCCTAGGGACACCGAACACCGGGGAGCTGTTTTTT,CASLGTPNTGELFF
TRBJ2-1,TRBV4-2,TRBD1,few,TGTGCCAGCAGCCGCGAACAGGGGGCCTCCTACAATGAGCAGTTCTTC,CASSREQGASYNEQFF
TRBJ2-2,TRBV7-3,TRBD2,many,TGTGCCAGCAGCTTCGGACTAGCGGGCACCGGGGAGCTGTTTTTT,CASSFGLAGTGELFF
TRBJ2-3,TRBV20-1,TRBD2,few,TGCAGTGCGCCGAGACTAGCGGGGCCTAGCACAGATACGCAGTATTTT,CSAPRLAGPSTDTQYF
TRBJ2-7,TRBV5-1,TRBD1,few,TGCGCCAGCAGCTCAGGGGGACAGGGGGGTAGGTACGAGCAGTACTTC,CASSSGGQGGRYEQYF
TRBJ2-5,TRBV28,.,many,TGTGCCAGCAGTACACTAGCAGAGACCCAGTACTTC,CASSTLAETQYF
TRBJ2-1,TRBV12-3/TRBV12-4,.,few,TGTGCCAGCAGTTGGACAGCGAACTACAATGAGCAGTTCTTC,CASSWTANYNEQFF
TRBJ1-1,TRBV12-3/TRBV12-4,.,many,TGTGCCAGCAGTTTCTTACAGGAGAACACTGAAGCTTTCTTT,CASSFLQENTEAFF
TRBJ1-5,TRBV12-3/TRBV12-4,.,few,TGTGCCAGCAGCTCCCAGTGGGAGCCCCAGCATTTT,CASSSQWEPQHF
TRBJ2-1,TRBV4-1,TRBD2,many,TGCGCCAGCAGCCGGGTTGGACTAGCGGGAGGAAATGAGCAGTTCTTC,CASSRVGLAGGNEQFF
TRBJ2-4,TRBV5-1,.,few,TGCGCCAGCAGCTGGGATATCGAAAACATTCAGTACTTC,CASSWDIENIQYF
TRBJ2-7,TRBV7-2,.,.,TGTGCCAGCAGCTCTGCATGGGCCTACGAGCAGTACTTC,CASSSAWAYEQYF
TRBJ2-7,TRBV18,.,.,TGTGCCAGCTCACCAGATTTCGGACGGAACTCCTACGAGCAGTACTTC,CASSPDFGRNSYEQYF
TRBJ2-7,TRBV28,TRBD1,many,TGTGCCAGCAGTTTGGACAGGGGGGTGGGGGAGCAGTACTTC,CASSLDRGVGEQYF
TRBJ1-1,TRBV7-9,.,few,TGTGCCAGCAGCTTTCTTGGGACGGCGAACACTGAAGCTTTCTTT,CASSFLGTANTEAFF
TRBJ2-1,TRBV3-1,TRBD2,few,TGTGCCAGCAGCCCCTTTAGGACTAGCAATGAGCAGTTCTTC,CASSPFRTSNEQFF
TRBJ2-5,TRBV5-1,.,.,TGCGCCAGCAGCGCTGGGACCGAGTACCAAGAGACCCAGTACTTC,CASSAGTEYQETQYF
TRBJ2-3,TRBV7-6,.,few,TGTGCCAGCAGCTTAGGAGGGACGAGGATTATCGATACGCAGTATTTT,CASSLGGTRIIDTQYF
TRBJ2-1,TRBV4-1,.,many,TGCGCCAGCAGCCAAGATTCGTGGGCCGGCCGAGATCAGAGCTCCTACAATGAGCAGTTCTTC,CASSQDSWAGRDQSSYNEQFF